Only one count was recorded for the clone carrying this T cell receptor (beta chain). The CDR3 length is 16 residues. The germline V and J ends were trimmed by 4 bases and 6 bases, with 19 bases remaining between them. Germline-derived CDR1 and CDR2 are MGHRA and YSYEKL. The method was immunoSEQ multiplex PCR; TCRdb's version includes in-frame clones alone and lacks a portion of them. Among about 710,000 clones, 55% to 75% were seen once, and the ten largest hold around 1.7%. The sample originates from a study of shared clonotypes between healthy human individuals. The chain combines TRBV4-1 with TRBJ2-1, with D perhaps given as TRBD1 or TRBD2 (5 bases each). Sequenced input: memory CD4+ T cells sorted from blood. Sample subset: CD45RA-negative fraction. This clonotype originated in a woman aged 25 to 45 in good health. In DNA form, the CDR3 reads TGCGCCAGCAGCCCGTCCGGGACCCTGGGCGTCAATGAGCAGTTCTTC. It specifies CASSPSGTLGVNEQFF.